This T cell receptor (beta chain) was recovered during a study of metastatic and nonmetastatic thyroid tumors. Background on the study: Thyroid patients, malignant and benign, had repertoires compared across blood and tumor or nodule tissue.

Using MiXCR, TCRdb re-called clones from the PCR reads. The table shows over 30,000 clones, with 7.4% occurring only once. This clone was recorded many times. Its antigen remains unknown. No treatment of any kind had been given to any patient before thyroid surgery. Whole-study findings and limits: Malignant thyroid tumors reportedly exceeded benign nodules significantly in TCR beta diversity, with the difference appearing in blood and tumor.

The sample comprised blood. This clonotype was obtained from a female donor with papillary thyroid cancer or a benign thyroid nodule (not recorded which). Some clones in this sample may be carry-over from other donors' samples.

The CDR3 DNA follows: TGCGCCAGCAGCTTGCCATCCGGGACAGGGGGCGATGGCTACACCTTC. Its translation is CASSLPSGTGGDGYTF. The J gene is TRBJ1-2, the V gene TRBV5-1, with 12 bases matching TRBD1. CDR3 length equals 16 residues. Germline V gives CDR1 SGHRS, CDR2 YFSETQ. Trimming took 1 base from V and 6 from J; bases not matched to a gene: 7.